These T cell receptor beta chains were read from a single sample in a study of T cell repertoires in cytomegalovirus infection. MiXCR was run by TCRdb on the reads, yielding one entry per CDR3 protein. The table records 750,000 to 950,000 distinct CDR3 sequences, 25% to 35% of them present only once. The antigens for these receptors are not known. Sequenced material: cultured CD8+ T cells from PBMCs, taken from culture after CMV antigen stimulation. These receptors all come from a human donor in good health (CMV status not recorded). Some clones in this sample may be carry-over from other donors' samples. Each CDR3 is given with its conserved first and last residue. Fields, in order: CDR3 DNA, CDR3 protein, V gene, CDR3 length, clone size, D gene, J gene. The D gene is left open where the match is weak. Rows give clone size only sometimes, using once, few, many, or a class for an expanded clone.

TGTGCCAGCAGTTACGCAGGACACCCGAACACTGAAGCTTTCTTT	CASSYAGHPNTEAFF	TRBV6-5	15	few	-	TRBJ1-1
TGTGCCAGCAGCTTATCCATCCGTGCCTACGAGCAGTACTTC	CASSLSIRAYEQYF	TRBV13	14	-	-	TRBJ2-7
TGTGCCACCAGCAGCAAGGGACAGCTAATCTTCCAAGAGACCCAGTACTTC	CATSSKGQLIFQETQYF	TRBV15	17	-	TRBD1	TRBJ2-5
TGTGCCAGCAGTTCGTCTAGCGGCAATGAGCAGTTCTTC	CASSSSSGNEQFF	TRBV13	13	few	TRBD2	TRBJ2-1
TGTGCCAGCAGCGTGCTTGGGCAACTTGAAGCTTTCTTT	CASSVLGQLEAFF	TRBV13	13	-	-	TRBJ1-1
TGTGCCAGCAGTTCGGCATGGGACACTGAAGCTTTCTTT	CASSSAWDTEAFF	TRBV28	13	-	-	TRBJ1-1
TGTGCCAGCAGCTTGGAGGGACAGGGGGCTTACAATGAGCAGTTCTTC	CASSLEGQGAYNEQFF	TRBV5-6	16	-	TRBD1	TRBJ2-1
TGTGCCAGCAGTGAATCAGCATCCATGAACACTGAAGCTTTCTTT	CASSESASMNTEAFF	TRBV25-1	15	few	-	TRBJ1-1
TGCAGCGTTGAGATAGCGGGGGGTACCTACGAGCAGTACTTC	CSVEIAGGTYEQYF	TRBV29-1	14	-	TRBD2	TRBJ2-7
TGTGCCAGCAGCTTAACGGGCCTCAGCTCCTACAATGAGCAGTTCTTC	CASSLTGLSSYNEQFF	TRBV7-3	16	-	-	TRBJ2-1
TGTGCCAGCAGCTCGGGACTCATCAATGAGCAGTTCTTC	CASSSGLINEQFF	TRBV11-1	13	few	-	TRBJ2-1
TGTGCCAGCAGCGGGACCGAGTATGGCTACACCTTC	CASSGTEYGYTF	TRBV7-9	12	few	-	TRBJ1-2
TGTGCCAGCAGCGAAGGACAGAACTCACCCCTCCACTTT	CASSEGQNSPLHF	TRBV7-6	13	-	-	TRBJ1-6
TGTGCCACCAGTGACCCGGGGGCGGGGGAGACCCAGTACTTC	CATSDPGAGETQYF	TRBV24-1	14	-	-	TRBJ2-5
TGTGCTAGTGGTCTCAATCATCAGCCCCAGCATTTT	CASGLNHQPQHF	TRBV12-5	12	few	-	TRBJ1-5
TGTGCCAGCAGAAACCAAGATGGTAACTATGGCTACACCTTC	CASRNQDGNYGYTF	TRBV5-4	14	few	-	TRBJ1-2
TGCAGTGCTCAAAACGGGGGGGCGAACGAGCAGTACTTC	CSAQNGGANEQYF	TRBV20-1	13	few	TRBD2	TRBJ2-7
TGTGCTAGCAGCTCCTCCCGGGGGGATACGCAGTATTTT	CASSSSRGDTQYF	TRBV7-7	13	-	-	TRBJ2-3
TGTGCCAGCAGCGGTGGGCAGGGGCACACTGAAGCTTTCTTT	CASSGGQGHTEAFF	TRBV5-5	14	-	-	TRBJ1-1
TGTGCCAGCAGTTACTCAGTAGGTCCCAAAGAGACCCAGTACTTC	CASSYSVGPKETQYF	TRBV6-2/TRBV6-3	15	-	-	TRBJ2-5
TGTGCTAGTGGTTTTGGACGGATCTACGAGCAGTACTTC	CASGFGRIYEQYF	TRBV12-5	13	-	-	TRBJ2-7
TGCAGCGTTGTAGGGCTAGGGCAAGAGACCCAGTACTTC	CSVVGLGQETQYF	TRBV29-1	13	-	-	TRBJ2-5
TGTGCCAGCAGAGACAGGGGGCGCCAAGAGACCCAGTACTTC	CASRDRGRQETQYF	TRBV6-6	14	-	TRBD1	TRBJ2-5
TGTGCCAGCAGCTTAAAGGCGGGACAGGGTCTGGGCACTGAAGCTTTCTTT	CASSLKAGQGLGTEAFF	TRBV7-9	17	few	TRBD1	TRBJ1-1
TGTGCCAGCAGTCGGACCACACCTTATGAAAAACTGTTTTTT	CASSRTTPYEKLFF	TRBV6-2/TRBV6-3	14	-	-	TRBJ1-4
TGTGCCAGCAAAGAGGGAGCCGGAAATGAAAAACTGTTTTTT	CASKEGAGNEKLFF	TRBV25-1	14	-	-	TRBJ1-4
TGTGCCAGCAGTTTGCCTAGCGCTAATGAGCAGTTCTTC	CASSLPSANEQFF	TRBV27	13	-	-	TRBJ2-1
TGTGCCAGCTCACCGGAGGGGACTGTTAAAGAGACCCAGTACTTC	CASSPEGTVKETQYF	TRBV18	15	-	-	TRBJ2-5
TGTACCAGCAGTTTATCTGGGGATAATTCACCCCTCCACTTT	CTSSLSGDNSPLHF	TRBV27	14	-	-	TRBJ1-6
TGTGCCAGCAGCTTAAAAGGACCCTACGAGCAGTACTTC	CASSLKGPYEQYF	TRBV7-9	13	many	-	TRBJ2-7
TGCAGCGTTGGGGACAGTAGCACAGATACGCAGTATTTT	CSVGDSSTDTQYF	TRBV29-1	13	once	TRBD1	TRBJ2-3
TGTGCCAGCAGCTTACAGGGCAGTGAGCAGTTCTTC	CASSLQGSEQFF	TRBV7-8	12	few	-	TRBJ2-1
TGTGCCAGCAGTCACCTCCCGAAGAAGGGTAACTATGGCTACACCTTC	CASSHLPKKGNYGYTF	TRBV28	16	-	-	TRBJ1-2
TGTGCCAGCAGCTACGGCAACGGTTCACCCCTCCACTTT	CASSYGNGSPLHF	TRBV7-4	13	few	-	TRBJ1-6
TGCGCCAGCAGCCAACCTGTGACAGGGGAAGATCAGCCCCAGCATTTT	CASSQPVTGEDQPQHF	TRBV4-1	16	few	TRBD1	TRBJ1-5
TGTGCCTCAGTCGGGACAGGGGGCGGTCAGCCCCAGCATTTT	CASVGTGGGQPQHF	TRBV12-5	14	-	TRBD1	TRBJ1-5
TGTGCCAGTAGTATTGACAGGGGAAATAGCAATCAGCCCCAGCATTTT	CASSIDRGNSNQPQHF	TRBV19	16	few	TRBD1	TRBJ1-5
TGTGCCAGCAGCCCCCGACAGGGGGAGTACACTGAAGCTTTCTTT	CASSPRQGEYTEAFF	TRBV7-9	15	-	TRBD1	TRBJ1-1
TGCAGCGTCCTCGGCCTATTAACCGACAATGAGCAGTTCTTC	CSVLGLLTDNEQFF	TRBV29-1	14	few	-	TRBJ2-1
TGTGCCAGCGGGGAATTCGGTAGGGGACAGAACGACTACGAGCAGTACTTC	CASGEFGRGQNDYEQYF	TRBV12-3/TRBV12-4	17	many	TRBD1	TRBJ2-7
TGTGCCAGCAGCGACTTTCGGTTGAGACAGGGGTCCTACGAGCAGTACTTC	CASSDFRLRQGSYEQYF	TRBV7-8	17	many	TRBD1	TRBJ2-7
TGTGCCAGCAGCTTTCGGGACAGGGGCCTTGGCGGGGAGCTGTTTTTT	CASSFRDRGLGGELFF	TRBV7-9	16	-	TRBD1	TRBJ2-2
TGTGCCAGCAGCCCAGGTTGGCGGCGCGAGCAGTTCTTC	CASSPGWRREQFF	TRBV5-5	13	few	-	TRBJ2-1
TGTGCCAGCAGTCTGGGGACCGGGACAGGGTTAGGAGAGACCCAGTACTTC	CASSLGTGTGLGETQYF	TRBV2	17	few	TRBD1	TRBJ2-5
TGTGCCATCCTAAAAAAGACAGGGAGCTCCTACGAGCAGTACTTC	CAILKKTGSSYEQYF	TRBV10-3	15	few	TRBD1	TRBJ2-7
TGTGCCAGCAGCTTAGGGAGGGGGCACAATGAGCAGTTCTTC	CASSLGRGHNEQFF	TRBV7-6	14	many	-	TRBJ2-1
TGTGCCAGCAGCCTAGAGGGCTACGAGCAGAACTTC	CASSLEGYEQNF	TRBV7-9	12	-	-	TRBJ2-7
TGTGCCAGCAGTCCGGTGGGACTAGCAGCCTACAATGAGCAGTTCTTC	CASSPVGLAAYNEQFF	TRBV27	16	many	TRBD2	TRBJ2-1
TGTGCCAGCACTAACCCGGGCCAGAGGGGCTACACCTTC	CASTNPGQRGYTF	TRBV27	13	-	-	TRBJ1-2
TGCAGTGCTACCCGGATAGCGGGGGGGAATGAGCAGTTCTTC	CSATRIAGGNEQFF	TRBV20-1	14	-	TRBD2	TRBJ2-1
TGCAGTGCAACACAGGCTTGGAATGGCTACACCTTC	CSATQAWNGYTF	TRBV20-1	12	-	-	TRBJ1-2
TGTGCCAGCAGCCTGAGTTTCAGCGGGGATGAAGAGACCCAGTACTTC	CASSLSFSGDEETQYF	TRBV5-4	16	few	TRBD2	TRBJ2-5
TGTGCTAGTGGTTTTTTACTCCCCGGGACTCACTTCTACGAGCAGTACTTC	CASGFLLPGTHFYEQYF	TRBV12-5	17	few	-	TRBJ2-7
TGTGCCAGCAGCTTAGCTGCAGGTTTTGGCTACACCTTC	CASSLAAGFGYTF	TRBV7-9	13	-	-	TRBJ1-2
TGCGCCAGCAGTGAGAAGGGCCTGAATTCGGCCAAAAACATTCAGTACTTC	CASSEKGLNSAKNIQYF	TRBV10-1	17	-	-	TRBJ2-4
TGCAGCGTTACAGGGGTGAACACCGGGGAGCTGTTTTTT	CSVTGVNTGELFF	TRBV29-1	13	-	TRBD1	TRBJ2-2
TGCGCCAGCAGTCAAGATAGGCACGAGATATATGGCTACACCTTC	CASSQDRHEIYGYTF	TRBV4-1	15	-	-	TRBJ1-2
TGCAGCGTTGAAGATCTTGGGACTAGCGGGGGCTACGAGCAGTACTTC	CSVEDLGTSGGYEQYF	TRBV29-1	16	-	TRBD2	TRBJ2-7
TGCGCCAGCAGCCAAGCCAGAAGCACCGAGCTGTTTTTT	CASSQARSTELFF	TRBV4-1	13	few	-	TRBJ2-2
TGTGCCAGTACCCGGGACAGGGCGTACACTGAAGCTTTCTTT	CASTRDRAYTEAFF	TRBV19	14	few	TRBD1	TRBJ1-1